This T cell receptor beta chain was recorded in a study of shared clonotypes between healthy human individuals. Study-wide background: The study enrolled a couple of women and three men aged 18 to 49. Study-wide results and limits: Researchers sampled blood only, noting tissue repertoires likely differ.

It was 200 ng DNA, 25,000 to 35,000 T cell genomes, that sorted-subset replicate PCRs used. Per the original methods: Junction-only sequences produced by ImmunoSEQ had no quality scores, so filtering differed. Repertoires were generated with immunoSEQ multiplex PCR, while TCRdb's copy carries only in-frame clones and drops some. That table gives V, J and clone size, and the DNA gave D and trimming. The profile shows fewer than 1 million clones, 96% of them singletons. Germline V lookup: CDR1 LGHNA, CDR2 YSLEER. The junction had 10 bases not matched to a gene; V was cut back by 4 bases and J by 4 bases. The CDR3 is 16 residues long. Naive CD8 cells lacked CD45RO and underwent positive selection for CCR7, leaving out terminally differentiated effector memory CD45RA+ cells. With respect to this clone: Its antigen is not known.

The rearrangement joins TRBV4-3 to TRBJ1-2; 9 bases are shared with TRBD1. The clonotype originates from a man in his thirties or forties in good health. The sample taken for sequencing was naive CD8+ T cells sorted from blood. The CDR3 spells CASSPGQGGLLYGYTF. As DNA, the CDR3 is TGCGCCAGCAGCCCGGGACAGGGAGGCTTACTCTATGGCTACACCTTC.